One and the same sample provided the 10 T cell receptor beta chains below, sequenced in a study of beta chain features in type 1 diabetes (dated by TCRdb to the late 2010s). The library came from the immunoSEQ multiplex PCR assay. The entire isolated RNA was reverse transcribed using the High Capacity cDNA Reverse Transcription Kit, and thus expressed TCRB transcripts were sequenced. As stored in TCRdb, this immuneACCESS dataset retains in-frame rearrangements with V and J assigned. A fraction of the clones does not appear; measured against another copy, unresolved V genes explain less than half of the discrepancy, and the remainder lacks a known reason. For this sample the table gives 220,000 or so clones, of which roughly 70% were detected only once. Jointly, the top ten make up around 0.05% of the sample. The specimen sequenced was naive CD4+ T cells from blood. Taken with the paper, the label for cell subset or site translates to: true naive CD4+ T cells. These receptors came from a man younger than 40 in good health.

The chain couples TRBV5-4 to TRBJ2-1; 7 positions agree with TRBD1. The CDR3 runs 14 residues. With V trimmed by 5 bases and J by 7 bases, 9 bases remained unmatched. The germline V gene encodes CDR1 SGHNT and CDR2 YYREEE (reference sequence). As DNA, the CDR3 is TGTGCCAGCAGAACTGACGTGACAGGGAATGAGCAGTTCTTC. This translates into CASRTDVTGNEQFF. The whole variable domain, filled in from reference TRBV5-4 and TRBJ2-1, reads ETGVTQSPTHLIKTRGQQVTLRCSSQSGHNTVSWYQQALGQGPQFIFQYYREEENGRGNFPPRFSGLQFPNYSSELNVNALELDDSALYLCASRTDVTGNEQFFGPGTRLTVL.

The rearrangement joins TRBV7-2 to TRBJ2-3, with D possibly matching TRBD1 (6 bases). Germline CDR1 is SGHTA and CDR2 is FQGNSA. Trimming stripped 2 bases from V and 6 bases from J, with 12 bases between. The CDR3 is made up of 14 amino acids. Here the CDR3 DNA reads TGTGCCAGCAGCTTAAGACAGGCACCCGATACGCAGTATTTT. Translating it yields CASSLRQAPDTQYF.

The CDR3 DNA is TGTGCCTGGAGTGGGGCCTGGCAGGGGAGAAATGAGCAGTTCTTC. Translating it yields CAWSGAWQGRNEQFF. This chain links TRBV30 with TRBJ2-1, with D perhaps matching TRBD1 (6 bases). The CDR3 loop spans 15 amino acids. Germline assignment: CDR1 GTSNPN and CDR2 SVGIG (reference sequence). Trimming left V 1 base short and J 7 bases short, with 17 bases between.

This chain links TRBV7-6 with TRBJ2-5; unclear D gene. From germline, CDR1 is SGHVS and CDR2 FNYEAQ. Trimming took off 2 bases at V and 5 bases at J, with 6 bases between the two ends. CDR3 length: 12 amino acids. CDR3 sequence reads: CASSLPAETQYF. CDR3 DNA: TGTGCCAGCAGCTTACCAGCGGAGACCCAGTACTTC.

The V gene is TRBV29-1, the J gene TRBJ2-5; TRBD1 is a possible D gene (5 bases). V was cut by 5 bases and J by 4 bases, with 17 bases left in between. CDR1 is SQVTM and CDR2 is ANQGSEA in the germline V gene. CDR3 length equals 14 residues. CDR3 DNA: TGCAGCGTTTCAGGGCTCGGCAACGTAGAGACCCAGTACTTC. This codes for CSVSGLGNVETQYF. Filled out from reference TRBV29-1 and TRBJ2-5, the complete variable domain reads SAVISQKPSRDICQRGTSLTIQCQVDSQVTMMFWYRQQPGQSLTLIATANQGSEATYESGFVIDKFPISRPNLTFSTLTVSNMSPEDSSIYLCSVSGLGNVETQYFGPGTRLLVL.

This clone was found once. A junction boundary mismatches the germline segment, possibly from a read error. The rearrangement joins TRBV29-1 to TRBJ1-1; a possible D gene is TRBD1 (5 bases). This CDR3 contains 13 residues. Germline V gives CDR1 SQVTM, CDR2 ANQGSEA. The DNA for the CDR3 is TGCAGCGTTGAAGGGCGACAGAACCCTGAAGCTTTCTTT. This translates into CSVEGRQNPEAFF.

The table lists this clone with a few counts. The chain couples TRBV9 to TRBJ2-1, with D perhaps TRBD2 (6 bases). With 0 bases removed from V and 4 bases from J, the gap between germline ends came to 11 bases. Per the germline V gene, CDR1 is SGDLS and CDR2 is YYNGEE. The CDR3 spans 15 residues. CDR3 sequence reads: CASSVEDSGYNEQFF. In DNA, the CDR3 is TGTGCCAGCAGCGTAGAGGATAGCGGTTACAATGAGCAGTTCTTC.

The chain couples TRBV9 to TRBJ2-5; D possibly matches TRBD1 or TRBD2 (6 bases each). Trimming stripped 0 bases from V and 0 bases from J, with 9 bases between. Germline CDR1 SGDLS, CDR2 YYNGEE. The CDR3 has 15 amino acids. This CDR3 reads CASSVAGAYQETQYF. CDR3 nucleotide sequence: TGTGCCAGCAGCGTAGCGGGGGCTTACCAAGAGACCCAGTACTTC.

This clone has only one observation. The chain recombines TRBV5-1 with TRBJ2-3; 7 bases fit TRBD2. V shed 5 bases and J 8 bases; nucleotides not matched to a gene: 5. CDR1 is SGHRS, CDR2 YFSETQ, per germline. CDR3 size: 12 residues. CDR3 amino acids: CASSRDYPTQYF. The CDR3 bases are TGCGCCAGCAGTCGGGACTATCCTACGCAGTATTTT.

The J gene is TRBJ2-3, the V gene TRBV7-2, with 9 bases lining up with TRBD1. This CDR3 has 15 amino acids. The junction had 2 bases not matched to a gene; V was cut back by 1 base and J by 3 bases. CDR1 and CDR2 (germline): SGHTA, FQGNSA. CDR3 sequence: CASSLVGQGTDTQYF. For the CDR3, the DNA is TGTGCCAGCAGCTTAGTGGGACAGGGTACAGATACGCAGTATTTT.